This TCR beta chain was sequenced during a study of technical replicates of blood from a handful of donors. CDR1 SGHNT and CDR2 YYREEE come from the germline V gene (reference sequence). V was trimmed by 4 bases and J by 5 bases, leaving 18 bases between them. The CDR3 runs 15 residues. Sequencing was performed with immunoSEQ multiplex PCR; in TCRdb, only in-frame clones are kept and a portion is missing. In the table there are some 93,000 clones, about 95% of which are singletons. This TCR came from a human donor in good health. The sample taken for sequencing was T cells isolated from PBMCs. This sequence joins TRBV5-4 and TRBJ2-5, with D tentatively TRBD2 (6 bases). CDR3 coding DNA: TGTGCCAGCAGCCTTTGGCCGCGGGGAGGTGAGACCCAGTACTTC. As protein: CASSLWPRGGETQYF.